This TCR beta chain appears in the sequencing data of a study of blood T cell repertoires in COVID-19. Study details: The United States, Italy and Spain were the sources of the acute and convalescent COVID-19 samples. T cells, B-cell-depleted T cells, or PBMCs provided the cDNA or gDNA that served as material.

This CDR3 contains 13 residues. V lost 6 bases to trimming and J lost 0 bases, with 6 bases between them. In germline, CDR1 is MNHEY, CDR2 SVGAGI. Original methodology: Nucleated cell counts were estimated from reference gene primer amplification. The repertoire was sequenced with immunoSEQ multiplex PCR; TCRdb's copy has only in-frame clones and lacks some. D and trimming come from the DNA, and the V and J calls and clone size come from that table. This sample has more than 120,000 clones, with roughly 89% found just once. Sequenced: peripheral blood. The clonotype originates from a human donor in a cohort sampled during active COVID-19. The rearrangement joins TRBV6-5 to TRBJ1-5; D is perhaps TRBD1 (5 bases). The CDR3 is CASRQDSNQPQHF. Here the CDR3 DNA reads TGTGCCAGCAGACAGGATAGCAATCAGCCCCAGCATTTT.